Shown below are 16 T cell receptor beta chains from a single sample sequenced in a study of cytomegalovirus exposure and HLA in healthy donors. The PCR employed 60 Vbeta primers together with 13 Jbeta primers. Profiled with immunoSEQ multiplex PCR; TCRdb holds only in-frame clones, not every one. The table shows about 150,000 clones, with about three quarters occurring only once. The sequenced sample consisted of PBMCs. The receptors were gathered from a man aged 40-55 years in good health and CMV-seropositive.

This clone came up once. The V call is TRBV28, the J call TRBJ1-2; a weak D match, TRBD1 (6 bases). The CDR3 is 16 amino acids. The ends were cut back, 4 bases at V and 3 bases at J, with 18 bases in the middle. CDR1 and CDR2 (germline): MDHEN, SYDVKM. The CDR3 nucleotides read TGTGCCAGCAGTTGGGTGAGGGGGGGTCCTTACTATGGCTACACCTTC. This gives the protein CASSWVRGGPYYGYTF.

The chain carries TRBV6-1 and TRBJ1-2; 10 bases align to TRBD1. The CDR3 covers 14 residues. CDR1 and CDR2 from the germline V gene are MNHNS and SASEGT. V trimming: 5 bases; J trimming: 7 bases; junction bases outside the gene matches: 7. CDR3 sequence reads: CASSPGQGGGGYTF. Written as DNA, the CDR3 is TGTGCCAGCAGTCCCGGACAGGGGGGAGGTGGCTACACCTTC.

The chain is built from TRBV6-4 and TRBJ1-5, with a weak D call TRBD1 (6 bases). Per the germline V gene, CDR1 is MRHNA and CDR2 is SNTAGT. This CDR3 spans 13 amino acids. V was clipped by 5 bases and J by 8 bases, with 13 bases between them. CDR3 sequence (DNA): TGTGCCAGCAGTCCCTGGCCAGGGGAGCCCCAGCATTTT. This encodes CASSPWPGEPQHF.

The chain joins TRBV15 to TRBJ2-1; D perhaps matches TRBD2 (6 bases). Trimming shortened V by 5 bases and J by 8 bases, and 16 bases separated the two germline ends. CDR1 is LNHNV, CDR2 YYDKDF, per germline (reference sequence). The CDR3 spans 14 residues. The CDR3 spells CATSPERRGDEQFF. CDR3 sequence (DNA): TGTGCCACCAGCCCTGAGAGGCGGGGCGATGAGCAGTTCTTC.

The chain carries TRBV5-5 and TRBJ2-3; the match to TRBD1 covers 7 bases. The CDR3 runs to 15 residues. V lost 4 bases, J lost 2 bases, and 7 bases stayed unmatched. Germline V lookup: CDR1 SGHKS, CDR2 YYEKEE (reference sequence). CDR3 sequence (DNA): TGTGCCAGCAGCCAACAGGGGATAATCACAGATACGCAGTATTTT. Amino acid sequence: CASSQQGIITDTQYF.

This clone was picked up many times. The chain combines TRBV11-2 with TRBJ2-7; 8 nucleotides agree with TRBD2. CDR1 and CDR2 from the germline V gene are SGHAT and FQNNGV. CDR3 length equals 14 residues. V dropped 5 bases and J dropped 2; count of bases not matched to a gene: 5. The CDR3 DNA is TGTGCCAGCAGCCGGGGACTAGTAACCTACGAGCAGTACTTC. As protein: CASSRGLVTYEQYF. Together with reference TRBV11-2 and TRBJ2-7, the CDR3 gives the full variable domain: EAGVAQSPRYKIIEKRQSVAFWCNPISGHATLYWYQQILGQGPKLLIQFQNNGVVDDSQLPKDRFSAERLKGVDSTLKIQPAKLEDSAVYLCASSRGLVTYEQYFGPGTRLTVT.

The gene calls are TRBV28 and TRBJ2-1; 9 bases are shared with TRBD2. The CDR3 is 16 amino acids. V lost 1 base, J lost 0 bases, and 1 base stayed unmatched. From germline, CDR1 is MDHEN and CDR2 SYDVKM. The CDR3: CASSLSSGASYNEQFF. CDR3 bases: TGTGCCAGCAGTTTATCTAGCGGGGCCTCCTACAATGAGCAGTTCTTC.

Here the CDR3 reads CASSLLGLAGDEQFF. DNA for the CDR3: TGTGCCAGCAGCTTATTGGGACTAGCGGGAGATGAGCAGTTCTTC. This chain joins TRBV11-2 and TRBJ2-1; TRBD2 matches at 14 bases. The germline V gene has CDR1 SGHAT and CDR2 FQNNGV. J was trimmed by 8 bases and V by 2 bases; bases with no gene match: 2. The CDR3 has 15 residues.

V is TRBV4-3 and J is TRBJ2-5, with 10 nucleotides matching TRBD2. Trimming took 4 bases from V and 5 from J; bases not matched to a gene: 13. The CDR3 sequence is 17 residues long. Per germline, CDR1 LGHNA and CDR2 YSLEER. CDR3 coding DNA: TGCGCCAGCAGCCCGAGTTACCATCTAGCGGGAGATGAGACCCAGTACTTC. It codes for CASSPSYHLAGDETQYF.

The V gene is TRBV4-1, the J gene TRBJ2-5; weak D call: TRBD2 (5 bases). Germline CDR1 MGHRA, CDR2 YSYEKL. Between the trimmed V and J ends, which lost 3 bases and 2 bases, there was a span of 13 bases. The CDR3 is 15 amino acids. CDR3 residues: CASSQTTRRQETQYF. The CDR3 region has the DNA TGCGCCAGCAGCCAGACAACGCGGAGGCAAGAGACCCAGTACTTC.

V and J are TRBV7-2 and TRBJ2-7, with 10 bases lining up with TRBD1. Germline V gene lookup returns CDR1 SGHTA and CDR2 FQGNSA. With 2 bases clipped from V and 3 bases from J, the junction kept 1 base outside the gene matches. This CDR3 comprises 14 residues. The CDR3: CASSLRDRGYEQYF. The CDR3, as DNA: TGTGCCAGCAGCTTAAGGGACAGGGGCTACGAGCAGTACTTC.

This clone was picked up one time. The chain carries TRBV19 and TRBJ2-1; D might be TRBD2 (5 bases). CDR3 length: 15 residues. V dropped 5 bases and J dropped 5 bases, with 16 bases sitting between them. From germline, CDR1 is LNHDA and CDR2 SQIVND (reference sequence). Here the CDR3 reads CASSPSRPQNNEQFF. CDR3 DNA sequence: TGTGCCAGTAGTCCTAGCCGACCCCAGAACAATGAGCAGTTCTTC. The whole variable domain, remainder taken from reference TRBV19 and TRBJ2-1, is DGGITQSPKYLFRKEGQNVTLSCEQNLNHDAMYWYRQDPGQGLRLIYYSQIVNDFQKGDIAEGYSVSREKKESFPLTVTSAQKNPTAFYLCASSPSRPQNNEQFFGPGTRLTVL.

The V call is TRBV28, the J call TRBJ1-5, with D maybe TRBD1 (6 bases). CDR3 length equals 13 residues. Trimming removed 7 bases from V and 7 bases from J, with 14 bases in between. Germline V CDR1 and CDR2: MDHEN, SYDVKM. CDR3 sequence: CASITGPGQPQHF. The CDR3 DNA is TGTGCCAGCATCACAGGGCCGGGCCAGCCCCAGCATTTT.

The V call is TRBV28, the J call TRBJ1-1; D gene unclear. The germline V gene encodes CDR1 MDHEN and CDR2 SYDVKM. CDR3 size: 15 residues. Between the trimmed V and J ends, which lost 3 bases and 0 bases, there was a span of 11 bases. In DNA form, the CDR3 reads TGTGCCAGCAGTTTGGCAGGCTCCATGAACACTGAAGCTTTCTTT. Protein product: CASSLAGSMNTEAFF.

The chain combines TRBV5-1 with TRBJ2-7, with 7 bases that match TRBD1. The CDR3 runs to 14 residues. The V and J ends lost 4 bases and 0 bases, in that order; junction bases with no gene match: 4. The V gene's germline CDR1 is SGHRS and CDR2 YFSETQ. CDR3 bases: TGCGCCAGCAGCCCCCGGGACAGCTCCTACGAGCAGTACTTC. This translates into CASSPRDSSYEQYF.

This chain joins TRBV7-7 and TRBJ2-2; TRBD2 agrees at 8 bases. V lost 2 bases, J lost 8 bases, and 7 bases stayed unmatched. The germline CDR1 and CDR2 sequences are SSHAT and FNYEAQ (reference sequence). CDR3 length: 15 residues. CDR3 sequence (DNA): TGTGCCAGCAGCTTACCTCCGGGACTAGGGGGGGAGCTGTTTTTT. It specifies CASSLPPGLGGELFF.